Listed below are T cell receptor beta chains from one sample, sequenced in a study of blood T cell repertoires in COVID-19. TCRdb's table, derived via immunoSEQ multiplex PCR, lists solely in-frame clones and lacks some. The repertoire holds roughly 200,000 clones, with over 75% as singletons. The sample consisted of peripheral blood. The receptors shown here come from a human donor with active or convalescent COVID-19. The donor label of this sample is uncertain. Each CDR3 is given without its conserved first and last residue. Where a row states a size, it is once, few, many or the class of an expanded clone; other rows omit it.

V gene	clone size	CDR3 protein
TRBV6-1	NA	ASSEAMGQGTDTQY
TRBV11-1	NA	ASSLQGAEAF
TRBV7-9	NA	ASSSAGPNEKLF
TRBV5-4	NA	ASRESSTDTQY
TRBV18	few	ASSPTDRGNQPQH
TRBV10-3	NA	AISATSGGSYEQY
TRBV15	NA	ATSRERGQGLNEQF
TRBV7-2	once	ASSLNLGIFEQY
TRBV28	NA	ASSLTWGQGKSNQPQH
TRBV4-1	NA	ASSQARGKSKTEAF
TRBV7-2	NA	ASSVGLAGATDTQY
TRBV18	NA	ASSPDRVNTEAF
TRBV4-3	many	ASSQVADTGNTIY
TRBV5-6	NA	ASSARGQIFNNSPLH
TRBV12-5	NA	ASGLVQTTTNEKLF
TRBV28	NA	ASSPHFRGDEQF
TRBV7-9	NA	ASSPSATGGFEQY
TRBV28	NA	ASKGSPYEQY
TRBV7-3	NA	ASSHTVGTQY
TRBV13	few	ASSSVPGLAGSSYEQY
TRBV28	NA	ASTRQGISSYNSPLH
TRBV2	NA	ASSPDGSGTSGRAI
TRBV25-1	NA	ASSEVGAGEGYT
TRBV7-9	NA	ASSPPLEGYT
TRBV7-9	once	ASSREEGTYYEQY
TRBV5-4	NA	ASSRTAGGPYEQY
TRBV5-8	once	ASTPGGASYEQY
TRBV5-4	NA	ASSLGGQGTDTQY
TRBV9	once	ASSVDGGAGANVLT
TRBV5-1	NA	ASSKDRPGTDTQY
TRBV5-6	NA	ASSLAGTVQAF
TRBV24-1	NA	ATSDMGQPNTGELF
TRBV29-1	NA	SVDPFNYGYT
TRBV27	once	ASSLRQGREKLF
TRBV5-1	NA	ASRIGGREQY
TRBV2	NA	ASRDRPSSYEQY
TRBV5-1	NA	ASSAGAGGPRTDTQY
TRBV20-1	NA	SAPGGVGYT
TRBV12-3/TRBV12-4	NA	ASSYRVNYGYT
TRBV5-1	NA	ASNAEFRPGEAGGGGDEQF
TRBV28	NA	ASSLTVNEQF
TRBV5-5	NA	ASSHTGTTYEQY
TRBV28	NA	ASSSHGGVEDTQY
TRBV11-3	NA	ASSLRPVGLPIYEQY
TRBV30	NA	AWSGQGLSEQY
TRBV25-1	once	ASSETPKNYGYT
TRBV10-3	NA	AIGTGGAETQY
TRBV6-6	NA	ASSYSLAKETQY
TRBV7-9	NA	ASSLRRGRNTEAF